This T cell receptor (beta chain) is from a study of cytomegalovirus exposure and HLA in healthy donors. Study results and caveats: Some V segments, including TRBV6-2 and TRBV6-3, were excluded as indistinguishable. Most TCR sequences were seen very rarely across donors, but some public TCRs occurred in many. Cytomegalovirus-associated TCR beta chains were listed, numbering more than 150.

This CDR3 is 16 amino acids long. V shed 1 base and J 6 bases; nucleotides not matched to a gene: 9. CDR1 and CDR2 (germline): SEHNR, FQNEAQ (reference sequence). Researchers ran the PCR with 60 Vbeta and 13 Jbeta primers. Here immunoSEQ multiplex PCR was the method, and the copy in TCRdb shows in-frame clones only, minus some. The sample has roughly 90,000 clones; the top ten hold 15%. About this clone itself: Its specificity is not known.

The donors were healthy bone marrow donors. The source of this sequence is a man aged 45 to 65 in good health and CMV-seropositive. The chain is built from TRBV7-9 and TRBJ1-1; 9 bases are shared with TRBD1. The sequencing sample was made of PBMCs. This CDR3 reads CASSLGSGQGWSEAFF. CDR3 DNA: TGTGCCAGCAGCTTAGGCTCGGGACAGGGATGGTCTGAAGCTTTCTTT.